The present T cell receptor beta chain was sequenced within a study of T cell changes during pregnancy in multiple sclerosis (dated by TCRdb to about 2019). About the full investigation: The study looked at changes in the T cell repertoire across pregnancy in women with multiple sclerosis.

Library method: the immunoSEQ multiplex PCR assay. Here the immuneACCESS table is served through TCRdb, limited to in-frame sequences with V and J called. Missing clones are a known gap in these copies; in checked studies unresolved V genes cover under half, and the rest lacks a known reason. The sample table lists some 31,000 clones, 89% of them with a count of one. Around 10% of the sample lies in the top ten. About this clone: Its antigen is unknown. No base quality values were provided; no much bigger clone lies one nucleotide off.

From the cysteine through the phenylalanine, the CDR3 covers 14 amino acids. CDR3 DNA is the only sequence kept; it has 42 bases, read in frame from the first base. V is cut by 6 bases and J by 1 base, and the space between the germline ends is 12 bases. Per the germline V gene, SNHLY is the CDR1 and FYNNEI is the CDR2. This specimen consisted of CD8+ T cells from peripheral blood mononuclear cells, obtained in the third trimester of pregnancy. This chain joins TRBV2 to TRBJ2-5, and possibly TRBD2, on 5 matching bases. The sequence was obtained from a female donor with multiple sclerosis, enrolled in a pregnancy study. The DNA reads TGTGCCAGCAGGCCCGGAGGAGCCCAAGAGACCCAGTACTTC. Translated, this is CASRPGGAQETQYF.